The 8 T cell receptor beta chains below all came from one sample that was sequenced in a study of blood T cell repertoires in COVID-19. Produced via immunoSEQ multiplex PCR; TCRdb's table is partial and in-frame only. Of about 74,000 clones in the sample, roughly 79% were seen once. Sequenced: peripheral blood. The receptors stem from a man aged 70 or older with acute or convalescent COVID-19.

The chain links TRBV24-1 to TRBJ1-2, with D tentatively TRBD1 (6 bases). V shed 3 bases and J shed 6 bases, with 7 bases lying between them. This CDR3 region has 12 residues. The germline CDR1 and CDR2 sequences are KGHDR and SFDVKD. CDR3 in amino acids: CATSDEGDGYTF. CDR3 DNA sequence: TGTGCCACCAGTGATGAGGGGGATGGCTACACCTTC.

This chain uses TRBV6-5 with TRBJ1-1, with a possible D match to TRBD1 (6 bases). This CDR3 is 15 amino acids long. The V gene's germline CDR1 is MNHEY and CDR2 SVGAGI. With 5 bases removed from V and 4 bases from J, the gap between germline ends came to 17 bases. This CDR3 is CASSPTRGAGTEAFF. Written as DNA, the CDR3 is TGTGCCAGCAGTCCTACCCGGGGGGCAGGCACTGAAGCTTTCTTT.

The gene calls are TRBV27 and TRBJ1-5; 9 nucleotides agree with TRBD1. The trim removed 11 bases at V and 9 bases at J, leaving 14 bases unmatched. The CDR3 has 14 amino acids. CDR1 is MNHEY and CDR2 is SMNVEV in the germline V gene (reference sequence). The CDR3 DNA reads as TGTGCCTCACGGGACAGGGCCCTATTTGGGCCCCAGCATTTT. Amino acids: CASRDRALFGPQHF.

J is TRBJ2-7 and V is TRBV15; 11 nucleotides line up with TRBD2. CDR3 length: 16 residues. The germline CDR1 and CDR2 sequences are LNHNV and YYDKDF (reference sequence). Unmatched junction bases numbered 6, after V lost 0 bases and J lost 5 bases. CDR3 residues: CATSRDFNSGRDEQYF. CDR3 coding DNA: TGTGCCACCAGCAGAGATTTTAATAGCGGGAGGGACGAGCAGTACTTC.

The chain couples TRBV4-1 to TRBJ2-5; 12 bases are shared with TRBD2. The CDR3 covers 17 residues. CDR1 and CDR2 (germline): MGHRA, YSYEKL. The ends lost 4 bases at V and 0 bases at J; junction bases unmatched: 6. The CDR3 DNA is TGCGCCAGCAGCCTGAGACTAGCGGGAGCGTACCAAGAGACCCAGTACTTC. This encodes CASSLRLAGAYQETQYF.

The chain joins TRBV27 to TRBJ2-2; possibly TRBD2 for D (6 bases). Germline V gene lookup returns CDR1 MNHEY and CDR2 SMNVEV (reference sequence). Trimming pared 3 bases from V and 4 bases from J, leaving 9 bases between. The CDR3 runs to 14 residues. CDR3 sequence (DNA): TGTGCCAGCAGTTTCGGAGGGGTCACCGGGGAGCTGTTTTTT. Translation: CASSFGGVTGELFF.

The genes are TRBV2 and TRBJ2-2; a weak D match, TRBD2 (7 bases). Per the germline V gene, CDR1 is SNHLY and CDR2 is FYNNEI. The CDR3 loop spans 14 amino acids. Trimming left V 7 bases short and J 6 bases short, with 15 bases between. Here the CDR3 DNA reads TGTGCCAGCATAGGGGAGGGGGGTGCCGGGGAGCTGTTTTTT. This encodes CASIGEGGAGELFF.

This clone was observed once. This chain uses TRBV7-6 with TRBJ2-7, with 8 nucleotides matching TRBD2. This CDR3 is built from 16 residues. CDR1 is SGHVS, CDR2 FNYEAQ, per germline. With V trimmed by 1 base and J by 2 bases, 7 bases remained unmatched. DNA for the CDR3: TGTGCCAGCAGCTTAGTAGCGGGACCCGATACCTACGAGCAGTACTTC. Protein product: CASSLVAGPDTYEQYF.